This T cell receptor (beta chain) was sequenced in a study of identical twins. Study findings and constraints: Partly confounded zero-insertion analyses could result from invariant MAIT and iNKT cells. Memory repertoires showed no such pattern, whereas abundant cord blood beta clonotypes carried fewer insertions.

As for this clonotype: The antigen remains unidentified.

The germline V gene has CDR1 SGHTA and CDR2 FQGNSA. This CDR3 has 15 amino acids. Between the trimmed V and J ends, which lost 3 bases and 3 bases, there was a span of 14 bases. TCRdb itself ran the 5' RACE reads through MiXCR, one entry per CDR3 protein. The sample lists hundreds of thousands of distinct CDR3 sequences, 18% seen once, with around 13% in the top ten. Separately, the same data were catalogued under a study of T cells expressing NK-cell markers. That source reports: In over 5 donors, dominant CD3+CD56+NKG2C+ clonotypes ranked among the top 10 CD8+ clonotypes. These clonotypes, the leaders elsewhere, also led the CD3+CD56-NKG2C+ fraction in a few donors.

Material for sequencing was PBMCs. The gene calls are TRBV7-2 and TRBJ2-5, with TRBD2 as a possible D gene (6 bases). The sequence came from a woman aged 18 to 35 in good health. The CDR3 region is CASSLGGGSEETQYF. In DNA form, the CDR3 reads TGTGCCAGCAGCTTGGGTGGGGGGTCAGAAGAGACCCAGTACTTC.